This T cell receptor (beta chain) was sequenced in a study of blood T cells in healthy people across ages. The people who gave samples were healthy Caucasians from Russia, aged about 6 to 95. The V and J ends lost 0 bases and 4 bases respectively, with 13 bases between them. Germline V gives CDR1 MNHNS, CDR2 SASEGT. This CDR3 comprises 15 residues. Primed by a sample-barcoded 5' primer and a J-beta primer mix, a second PCR proceeded for about 7 to 11 cycles. MiXCR was run by TCRdb on the 5' RACE reads, yielding one entry per CDR3 protein. The data contain about 1.4 million distinct CDR3 sequences, almost 60% of them singletons.

Sequenced input: blood. The receptor comes from a young man in good health. J is TRBJ2-7 and V is TRBV6-1, with a possible D match to TRBD2 (6 bases). CDR3 sequence (DNA): TGTGCCAGCAGTGAAGCGGTTGGAGGGCTATACGAGCAGTACTTC. Translated, it gives CASSEAVGGLYEQYF.